The entry below describes one T cell receptor (beta chain). Germline V gives CDR1 LGHNA, CDR2 YNFKEQ. CDR3 length: 15 residues. V lost 2 bases to trimming and J lost 6 bases; unmatched junction nucleotides: 6. The source of the sample is a study of T cell responses to AZD1222 COVID-19 vaccine. Clones were sequenced by immunoSEQ multiplex PCR, and TCRdb holds only the in-frame ones, with some missing. The sample carries 80,000 to 95,000 clones, about nine tenths recorded once. The material sequenced was peripheral blood, taken 28 days after the second AZD1222 dose. The receptor comes from an adult who received the AZD1222 COVID-19 vaccine. The V and J genes are TRBV4-2 and TRBJ1-2; 10 positions match TRBD1. CDR3: CASSQLGQGLDGYTF. The CDR3 nucleotides read TGTGCCAGCAGCCAATTGGGACAGGGGTTGGATGGCTACACCTTC.